The 16 T cell receptor beta chains below come from one sample, sequenced in a study of Ad26.COV2.S vaccination and SARS-CoV-2 variants. The sample's treatment: some 20 received Ad26.COV2.S at low or high dose, single or two shots; 5 received placebo; per-sample allocation not given. Samples came from day 63 after the first vaccine or placebo injection. The data were produced by immunoSEQ multiplex PCR, yet TCRdb's version contains in-frame clones alone and is incomplete. The table includes 350,000 to 500,000 clones, 88% detected once. This specimen consisted of peripheral blood, obtained in a trial of Ad26.COV2.S vaccine versus placebo. These receptors originate from a person between 18 and 59 years old who received the Ad26.COV2.S COVID-19 vaccine or a placebo.

V gene TRBV5-4 combines with J gene TRBJ2-7; the D is unclear. Trimming pared 2 bases from V and 2 bases from J, leaving 11 bases between. The CDR3 is 14 residues long. Germline loops: CDR1 SGHNT, CDR2 YYREEE (reference sequence). The CDR3 is CASSFPSSPYEQYF. The CDR3 coding sequence is TGTGCCAGCAGCTTCCCCTCCTCCCCCTACGAGCAGTACTTC.

Concerning this clone: The same CDR3 is also encoded by other DNA sequences in this sample. The chain recombines TRBV28 with TRBJ2-1; D ambiguous. V dropped 8 bases and J dropped 0 bases, with 11 bases sitting between them. Germline CDR1 and CDR2: MDHEN and SYDVKM. The CDR3 consists of 14 residues. CDR3 in DNA: TGTGCCAGCTCCCTCCGGAGCTCCTACAATGAGCAGTTCTTC. It yields the protein CASSLRSSYNEQFF.

The rearrangement uses TRBV9 and TRBJ2-7, with D possibly TRBD1 on 6 matching bases. V lost 4 bases to trimming and J lost 2 bases, with 28 bases between them. In germline, CDR1 is SGDLS, CDR2 YYNGEE. The CDR3 runs 19 residues. The CDR3 coding sequence is TGTGCCAGCAGCCCCAGGGCTACCTACAGGGATATCGCCGCCTACGAGCAGTACTTC. It translates to CASSPRATYRDIAAYEQYF.

J is TRBJ1-2 and V is TRBV10-3, with 10 bases that match TRBD1. V trimming: 3 bases; J trimming: 8 bases; junction bases outside the gene matches: 6. The CDR3 extends over 14 amino acids. From germline, CDR1 is ENHRY and CDR2 SYGVKD. The CDR3: CAISDGTGDRGYTF. In DNA, the CDR3 is TGTGCCATCAGTGATGGGACAGGGGATCGAGGCTACACCTTC.

The V and J genes are TRBV20-1 and TRBJ2-1, with no clear D. In germline, CDR1 is DFQATT, CDR2 SNEGSKA (reference sequence). The V gene lost 3 bases and the J gene lost 0 bases, with 15 bases spanning the gap. CDR3 length: 16 amino acids. CDR3 residues: CSASRAWGSSYNEQFF. CDR3 in DNA: TGCAGTGCTAGTAGAGCGTGGGGAAGCTCCTACAATGAGCAGTTCTTC.

V gene TRBV7-2 combines with J gene TRBJ1-2, with TRBD1 identical over 10 bases. Per the germline V gene, CDR1 is SGHTA and CDR2 is FQGNSA. V shed 5 bases and J 4 bases; nucleotides not matched to a gene: 4. The CDR3 has 14 amino acids. The CDR3 bases are TGTGCCAGCAGCAGGACAGGGGGGGCCTATGGCTACACCTTC. Its translation: CASSRTGGAYGYTF.

CDR3 protein: CSVVSGITYNEQFF. The CDR3 DNA reads as TGCAGCGTTGTGTCAGGGATAACCTACAATGAGCAGTTCTTC. The chain carries TRBV29-1 and TRBJ2-1; tentative D call: TRBD1 (5 bases). Trimming shortened V by 4 bases and J by 2 bases, and 12 bases separated the two germline ends. The CDR3 is 14 residues long. The germline CDR1 and CDR2 sequences are SQVTM and ANQGSEA.

The chain combines TRBV2 with TRBJ1-3, with D maybe TRBD1 (5 bases). With 4 bases removed from V and 0 bases from J, the gap between germline ends came to 13 bases. The CDR3 covers 16 residues. Germline values: CDR1 SNHLY, CDR2 FYNNEI. For the CDR3, the DNA is TGTGCCAGCAGTGGAGGGGCCTTTGGCTCTGGAAACACCATATATTTT. Protein product: CASSGGAFGSGNTIYF. The variable domain in full, with the rest retrieved from reference TRBV2 and TRBJ1-3, is EPEVTQTPSHQVTQMGQEVILRCVPISNHLYFYWYRQILGQKVEFLVSFYNNEISEKSEIFDDQFSVERPDGSNFTLKIRSTKLEDSAMYFCASSGGAFGSGNTIYFGEGSWLTVV.

Remarks on this clone: The junction and the germline gene differ at one end; a read error may be behind it. The J gene is TRBJ2-7, the V gene TRBV6-2 or TRBV6-3; D might be TRBD1 (6 bases). CDR3 size: 13 residues. Germline V lookup: CDR1 MNHEY, CDR2 SVGEGT. The CDR3 region is CASSYGQGIARNF. The CDR3 DNA sequence: TGTGCCAGCAGTTACGGGCAGGGGATAGCTCGGAACTTC.

This sequence joins TRBV10-1 and TRBJ2-7, with D unclear. V was cut by 3 bases and J by 2 bases, with 8 bases left in between. The CDR3 spans 13 residues. CDR1 WNHNN and CDR2 SYGVQD come from the germline V gene (reference sequence). The CDR3 spells CASSDGPTYEQYF. In nucleotides, the CDR3 is TGCGCCAGCAGTGACGGGCCCACCTACGAGCAGTACTTC.

V and J are TRBV2 and TRBJ2-7; a weak D match, TRBD2 (7 bases). Germline loops: CDR1 SNHLY, CDR2 FYNNEI. V lost 2 bases, J lost 2 bases, and 10 bases lay in between. The CDR3 runs to 14 residues. The DNA of the CDR3 is TGTGCCAGCAGTGAACGGGGGGCGCCCTACGAGCAGTACTTC. Amino acids: CASSERGAPYEQYF.

This clone was seen a single time. The V gene is TRBV7-2, the J gene TRBJ2-3, with TRBD2 matching 12 bases. Trimming at V came to 5 bases and at J to 2 bases, leaving 5 bases not matched to a gene. Per the germline V gene, CDR1 is SGHTA and CDR2 is FQGNSA. The CDR3 loop spans 16 amino acids. The chain's CDR3 is CASSKGLAGYTDTQYF. CDR3 nucleotides: TGTGCCAGCAGCAAAGGACTAGCGGGGTACACAGATACGCAGTATTTT.

The gene calls are TRBV6-2 or TRBV6-3 and TRBJ2-5; 7 nucleotides line up with TRBD2. The CDR3 runs 16 residues. V lost 2 bases and J lost 5; bases outside the gene matches: 11. Germline assignment: CDR1 MNHEY and CDR2 SVGEGT. The CDR3: CASSYLAGESYETQYF. For the CDR3, the DNA is TGTGCCAGCAGTTACCTCGCGGGGGAATCATATGAGACCCAGTACTTC.

The rearrangement joins TRBV6-6 to TRBJ2-7, with a tentative D call TRBD2 (5 bases). CDR3 length: 14 amino acids. Looked up from germline, CDR1 is MNHNY and CDR2 is SVGAGI (reference sequence). The germline V and J ends were trimmed by 7 bases and 0 bases, with 13 bases remaining between them. This CDR3 is CASTKTGSSYEQYF. CDR3 nucleotides: TGTGCCAGCACCAAGACGGGGAGCTCCTACGAGCAGTACTTC.

This chain joins TRBV19 and TRBJ2-7; a weak D match, TRBD2 (5 bases). CDR3 length: 15 residues. The germline V gene has CDR1 LNHDA and CDR2 SQIVND (reference sequence). Trimming left V 3 bases short and J 5 bases short, with 17 bases between. CDR3 residues: CASSIKGRRFDEQYF. In DNA form, the CDR3 reads TGTGCCAGTAGTATTAAAGGTCGGAGGTTCGACGAGCAGTACTTC.

The genes are TRBV19 and TRBJ1-2; possibly TRBD1 for D (5 bases). The CDR3 covers 13 residues. Per germline, CDR1 LNHDA and CDR2 SQIVND (reference sequence). V was shortened by 6 bases and J by 2 bases, with 10 bases between the two germline ends. The CDR3 DNA sequence: TGTGCCAGTAGAGGGGACTGGAACTATGGCTACACCTTC. Translation: CASRGDWNYGYTF.